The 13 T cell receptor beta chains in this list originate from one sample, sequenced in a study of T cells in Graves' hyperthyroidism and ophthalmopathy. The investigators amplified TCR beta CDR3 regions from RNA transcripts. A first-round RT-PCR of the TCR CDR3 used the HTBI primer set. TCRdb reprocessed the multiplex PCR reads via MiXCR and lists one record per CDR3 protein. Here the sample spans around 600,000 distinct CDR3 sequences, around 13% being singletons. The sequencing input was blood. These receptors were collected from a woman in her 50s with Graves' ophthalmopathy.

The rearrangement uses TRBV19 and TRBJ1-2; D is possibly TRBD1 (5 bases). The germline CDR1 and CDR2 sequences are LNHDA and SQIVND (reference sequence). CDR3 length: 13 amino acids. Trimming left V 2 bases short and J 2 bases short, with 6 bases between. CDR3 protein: CASSIPGNYGYTF. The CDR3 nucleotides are TGTGCCAGTAGTATACCAGGGAACTATGGCTACACCTTC. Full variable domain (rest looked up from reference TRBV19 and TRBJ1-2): DGGITQSPKYLFRKEGQNVTLSCEQNLNHDAMYWYRQDPGQGLRLIYYSQIVNDFQKGDIAEGYSVSREKKESFPLTVTSAQKNPTAFYLCASSIPGNYGYTFGSGTRLTVV.

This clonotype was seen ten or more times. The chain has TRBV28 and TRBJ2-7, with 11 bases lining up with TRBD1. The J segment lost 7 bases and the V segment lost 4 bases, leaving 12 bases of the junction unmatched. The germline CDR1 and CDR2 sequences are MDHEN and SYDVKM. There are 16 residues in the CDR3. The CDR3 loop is CASSSHRDRGVYEQYF. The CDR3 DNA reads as TGTGCCAGCAGTTCCCATCGGGACAGGGGGGTTTATGAGCAGTACTTC.

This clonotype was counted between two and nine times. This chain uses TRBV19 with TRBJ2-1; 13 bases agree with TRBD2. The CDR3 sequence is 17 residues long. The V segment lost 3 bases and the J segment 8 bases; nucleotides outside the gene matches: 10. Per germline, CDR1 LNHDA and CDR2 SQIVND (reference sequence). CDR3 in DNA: TGTGCCAGTAGTATGCGGACCACTAGCGGGAGGGCCCATGAGCAGTTCTTC. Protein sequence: CASSMRTTSGRAHEQFF.

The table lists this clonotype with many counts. CDR3 loop: CSALRQGLGTDTQYF. The CDR3 DNA is TGCAGTGCCCTGAGACAGGGACTGGGCACAGATACGCAGTATTTT. J is TRBJ2-3 and V is TRBV20-1, with D perhaps matching TRBD1 (7 bases). The ends were cut back, 6 bases at V and 1 base at J, with 17 bases in the middle. This CDR3 spans 15 amino acids. CDR1 DFQATT and CDR2 SNEGSKA come from the germline V gene (reference sequence).

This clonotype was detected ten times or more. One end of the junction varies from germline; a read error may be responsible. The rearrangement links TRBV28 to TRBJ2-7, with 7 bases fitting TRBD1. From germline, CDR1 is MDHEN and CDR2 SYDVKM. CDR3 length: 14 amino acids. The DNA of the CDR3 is TGTGCCAGCAGTCTATGGACAGGAAACTACGAGCAGTACTTC. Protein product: CASSLWTGNYEQYF.

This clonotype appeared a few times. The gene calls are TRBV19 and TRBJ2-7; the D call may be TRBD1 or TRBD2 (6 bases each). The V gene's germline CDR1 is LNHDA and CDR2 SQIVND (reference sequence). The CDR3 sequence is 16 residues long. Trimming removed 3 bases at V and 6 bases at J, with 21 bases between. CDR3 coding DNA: TGTGCCAGTAGTATCGGGGGCGTTCGAAGGGAACGCGAGCAGTACTTC. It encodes CASSIGGVRREREQYF.

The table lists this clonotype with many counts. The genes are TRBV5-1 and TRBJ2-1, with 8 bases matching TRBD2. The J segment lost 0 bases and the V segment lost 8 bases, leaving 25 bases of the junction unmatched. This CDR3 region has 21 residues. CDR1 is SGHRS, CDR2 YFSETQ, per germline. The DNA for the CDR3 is TGCGCCAGTACATTCCTCGCCGCGATGGGATGGAGCGGGAGCTCCTACAATGAGCAGTTCTTC. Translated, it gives CASTFLAAMGWSGSSYNEQFF.

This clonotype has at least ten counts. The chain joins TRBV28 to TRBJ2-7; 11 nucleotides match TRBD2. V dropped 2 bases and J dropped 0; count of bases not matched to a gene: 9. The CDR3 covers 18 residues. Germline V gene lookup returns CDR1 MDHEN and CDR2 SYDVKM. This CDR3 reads CASSLRLAGGPLSYEQYF. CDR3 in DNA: TGTGCCAGCAGTTTAAGATTAGCGGGAGGGCCTCTCTCCTACGAGCAGTACTTC.

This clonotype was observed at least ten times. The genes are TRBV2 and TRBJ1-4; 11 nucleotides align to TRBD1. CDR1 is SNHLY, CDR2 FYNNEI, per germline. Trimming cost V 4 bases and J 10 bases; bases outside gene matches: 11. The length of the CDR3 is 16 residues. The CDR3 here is CASSGDRRTGGGKLFF. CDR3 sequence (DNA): TGTGCCAGCAGTGGGGACAGGAGGACAGGGGGCGGAAAACTGTTTTTT.

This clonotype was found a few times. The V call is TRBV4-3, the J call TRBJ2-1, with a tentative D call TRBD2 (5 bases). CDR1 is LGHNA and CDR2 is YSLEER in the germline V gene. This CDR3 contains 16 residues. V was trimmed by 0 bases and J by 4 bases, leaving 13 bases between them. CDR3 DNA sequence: TGCGCCAGCAGCCAAGACATAAGAGAGGGATACAATGAGCAGTTCTTC. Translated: CASSQDIREGYNEQFF.

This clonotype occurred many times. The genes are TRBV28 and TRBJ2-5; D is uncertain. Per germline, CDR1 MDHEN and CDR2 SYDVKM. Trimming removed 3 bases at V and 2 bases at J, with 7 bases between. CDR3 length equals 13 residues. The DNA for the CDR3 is TGTGCCAGCAGTTTGCGGCAGCAAGAGACCCAGTACTTC. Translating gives CASSLRQQETQYF.

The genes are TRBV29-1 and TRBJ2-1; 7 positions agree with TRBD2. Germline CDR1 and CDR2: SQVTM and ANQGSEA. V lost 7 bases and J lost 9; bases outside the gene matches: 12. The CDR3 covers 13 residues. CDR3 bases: TGCAGCGGACGACTAGCCCCGGGGTCTGAGCAGTTCTTC. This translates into CSGRLAPGSEQFF.

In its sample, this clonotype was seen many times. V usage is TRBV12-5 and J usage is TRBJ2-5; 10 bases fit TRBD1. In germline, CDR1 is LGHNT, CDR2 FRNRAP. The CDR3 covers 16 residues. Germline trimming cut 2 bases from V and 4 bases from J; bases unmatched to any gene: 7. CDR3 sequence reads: CASGLPKTGGGETQYF. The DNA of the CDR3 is TGTGCTAGTGGTTTGCCAAAGACAGGGGGCGGAGAGACCCAGTACTTC.